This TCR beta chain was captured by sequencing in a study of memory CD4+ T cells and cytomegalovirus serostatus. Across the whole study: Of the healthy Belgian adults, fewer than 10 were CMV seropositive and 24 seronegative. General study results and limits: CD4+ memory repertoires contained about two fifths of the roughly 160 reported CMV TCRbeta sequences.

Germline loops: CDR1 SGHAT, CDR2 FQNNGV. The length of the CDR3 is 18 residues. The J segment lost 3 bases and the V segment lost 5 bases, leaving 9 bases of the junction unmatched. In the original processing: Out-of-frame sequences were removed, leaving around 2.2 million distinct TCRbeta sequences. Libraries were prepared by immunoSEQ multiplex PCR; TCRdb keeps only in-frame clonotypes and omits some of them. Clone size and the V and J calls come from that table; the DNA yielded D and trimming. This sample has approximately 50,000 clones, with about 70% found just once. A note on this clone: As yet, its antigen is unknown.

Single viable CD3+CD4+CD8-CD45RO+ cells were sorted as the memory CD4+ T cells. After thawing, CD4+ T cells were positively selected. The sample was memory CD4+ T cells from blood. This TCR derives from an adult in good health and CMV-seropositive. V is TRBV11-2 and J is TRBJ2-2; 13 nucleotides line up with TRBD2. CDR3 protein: CASSLRTSGSVDTGELFF. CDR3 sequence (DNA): TGTGCCAGCAGCCTAAGGACTAGCGGGAGCGTCGACACCGGGGAGCTGTTTTTT.